The present T cell receptor beta chain was sequenced within a study of blood T cell repertoires in COVID-19. Study as a whole: Sources were T cells, B-cell-depleted T cells, or PBMCs; the material itself was cDNA or gDNA.

This CDR3 has 12 residues. Per germline, CDR1 SGHDN and CDR2 FVKESK. Trimming removed 1 base at V and 10 bases at J, with 11 bases between. The study recruited people aged roughly 18 to 100 years across 24 US areas. Clinical history as reported by participants underpinned cohort assignment. Per the original methods: Estimates of nucleated cell counts were drawn from the amplification of reference gene primers. This table comes from immunoSEQ multiplex PCR, and its TCRdb copy is limited to in-frame clones, with some not included. That table is the source of V, J and clone size, and D and trimming were worked out from the DNA. The data show about 160,000 clones, roughly 88% seen once. This clone was seen only once.

The clonotype was recovered from a woman between 45 and 60 years old who had recovered from COVID-19. What was sequenced was PBMCs or T cells enriched from blood (not recorded which). The chain carries TRBV14 and TRBJ2-7; tentatively, D is TRBD1 (6 bases). Written as DNA, the CDR3 is TGTGCCAGCAGCCAAGTCAGGGGACACCAGTACTTC. Protein: CASSQVRGHQYF.